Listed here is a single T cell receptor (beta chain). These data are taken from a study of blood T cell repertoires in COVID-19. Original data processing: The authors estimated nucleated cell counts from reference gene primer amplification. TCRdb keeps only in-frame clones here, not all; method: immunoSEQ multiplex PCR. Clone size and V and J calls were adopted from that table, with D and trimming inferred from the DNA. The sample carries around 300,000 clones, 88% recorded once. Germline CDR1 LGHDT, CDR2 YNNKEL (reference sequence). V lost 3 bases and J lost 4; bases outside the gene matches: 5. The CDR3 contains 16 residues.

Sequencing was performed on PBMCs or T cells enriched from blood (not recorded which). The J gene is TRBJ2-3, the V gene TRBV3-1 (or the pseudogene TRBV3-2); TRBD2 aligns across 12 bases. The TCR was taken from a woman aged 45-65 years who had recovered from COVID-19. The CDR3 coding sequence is TGTGCCAGCAGCCACCCCTCTAGCGGGAGGGCAGATACGCAGTATTTT. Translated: CASSHPSSGRADTQYF.